This TCR beta chain was captured in a study of CD8 T cells in ankylosing spondylitis. Study findings and constraints: Clones linked to disease, bearing a CD8+ phenotype, were relatively rare in peripheral blood. Significantly higher representation of disease-linked clones was reported for matched ankylosing spondylitis synovial fluid.

This clonotype was detected a few times. Its specificity is unknown. TCRdb used MiXCR to reprocess the 5' RACE reads, holding one entry per CDR3 protein. The sample shows about 220,000 distinct CDR3 sequences, roughly a tenth of them seen only once. This CDR3 contains 15 residues. V lost 4 bases and J 4 bases, leaving 18 bases between the germline ends. Germline V gene data show CDR1 as SGHDT and CDR2 as YYEEEE. The sequence derives from a male donor with ankylosing spondylitis or in good health (not recorded which). The gene calls are TRBV5-6 and TRBJ2-7, with D perhaps TRBD1 or TRBD2 (5 bases each). Source material: blood, either unsorted or a sorted T cell fraction (not recorded which). The CDR3 loop reads CASSPRDGVLYEQYF. The DNA of the CDR3 is TGTGCCAGCAGCCCGAGGGACGGAGTCCTTTACGAGCAGTACTTC.